This TCR beta chain was identified in a study of cytomegalovirus exposure and HLA in healthy donors. Healthy individuals who donated bone marrow served as the donors. PCR was performed using 60 Vbeta and 13 Jbeta primers. The repertoire was sequenced with immunoSEQ multiplex PCR; TCRdb's copy has only in-frame clones and lacks some. The sample holds 90,000 to 110,000 clones; just under 80% are singletons and the top ten take roughly 1.2%. CDR3 length equals 14 residues. Germline-derived CDR1 and CDR2 are MNHEY and SMNVEV (reference sequence). Deletions cut 0 bases from V and 7 bases from J, with 13 bases between. Study-level findings and limits: TRBV6-2, TRBV6-3 and some other V segments were unresolvable in 87-base-pair reads. The study listed some 160 cytomegalovirus-associated TCR beta chains.

Note on this clone: Its matching antigen is unknown.

V is TRBV27 and J is TRBJ2-7; D is ambiguous. Sequenced input: PBMCs. The source of this sequence is a man aged 25-40 years in good health and CMV-seronegative. The CDR3 sequence: CASSLSSARTEQYF. The DNA for the CDR3 is TGTGCCAGCAGTTTATCGAGTGCGAGAACTGAGCAGTACTTC.